The clone carrying this TCR beta chain was found a few times. The antigen is not known. The data belong to a study of CD8 T cells in ankylosing spondylitis. Quantitative 5'-RACE with molecular barcodes generated TCR beta libraries. MiXCR, applied by TCRdb to the 5' RACE reads, yields one record per CDR3 protein. The table lists under 450,000 distinct CDR3 sequences, roughly a sixth of them singletons. Overall study findings and caveats: What seemed typical of ankylosing spondylitis blood was a TCR beta motif built from roughly eight highly homologous variants. Clones tied to disease were said to be significantly enriched in matched ankylosing spondylitis synovial fluid. Within peripheral blood, clones linked to disease were CD8+ and relatively rare. Certain motif variants had earlier been reported in reactive arthritis synovial fluid and blood.

CDR1 and CDR2 (germline): MNHNS, SASEGT. J gave up 7 bases and V 6 bases, and 7 bases lay outside the gene matches. The CDR3 runs to 13 residues. The sequence was collected from a male donor with ankylosing spondylitis. J is TRBJ1-2 and V is TRBV6-1; 8 nucleotides line up with TRBD1. Source material: blood, either unsorted or a sorted T cell fraction (not recorded which). The CDR3 region has the DNA TGTGCCAGCAGGAAGGACAGGGAAACTGGCTACACCTTC. Protein: CASRKDRETGYTF.